The T cell receptor beta chain under discussion was sequenced for a study of blood T cell repertoires in COVID-19. The table came from immunoSEQ multiplex PCR; TCRdb's copy has only in-frame clones and leaves some out. Of approximately 190,000 clones listed, about 86% are singletons. Germline V gene lookup returns CDR1 DFQATT and CDR2 SNEGSKA (reference sequence). The CDR3 is 11 amino acids. The germline V and J ends were trimmed by 3 bases and 7 bases, with 9 bases remaining between them. This chain joins TRBV20-1 and TRBJ2-5; no clear D gene. This TCR derives from a man younger than 45 with active or convalescent COVID-19. The sequencing sample was made of peripheral blood. The CDR3: CSASPNTTQYF. The DNA for the CDR3 is TGCAGTGCTAGTCCCAACACGACCCAGTACTTC.